A selection of T cell receptor beta chains follows, all from one sample in a study of CD8+ T cells in alopecia areata. The table came from immunoSEQ multiplex PCR; TCRdb's copy has only in-frame clones and leaves some out. The table shows 200,000 to 250,000 clones, with approximately 70% occurring only once. The specimen was CD4+ T cells sorted from blood, collected around week 44, from a patient treated with tofacitinib. The receptors were sampled from a human donor with alopecia areata. Both conserved end residues are part of each CDR3. D genes are given only for firm matches. Clone size is stated in some rows and not others, as once, few, many or a class when expanded.

j_call clone_size v_call d_call cdr3_aa cdr3_nt
TRBJ2-7 . TRBV6-5 TRBD1 CASTHSQGARGYEQYF TGTGCCAGCACTCACTCTCAGGGGGCGCGTGGCTACGAGCAGTACTTC
TRBJ1-1 . TRBV11-2 . CASSLQVSNTEAFF TGTGCCAGCAGCTTACAGGTCTCCAACACTGAAGCTTTCTTT
TRBJ2-5 . TRBV5-1 TRBD1 CASSWGLTQGETQYF TGCGCCAGCAGCTGGGGGCTGACACAGGGGGAGACCCAGTACTTC
TRBJ2-2 . TRBV7-2 . CASSLFWGADGELFF TGTGCCAGCAGCTTATTTTGGGGGGCGGACGGGGAGCTGTTTTTT
TRBJ2-1 . TRBV2 TRBD2 CASSGGLVVEQFF TGTGCCAGCAGTGGGGGACTAGTGGTTGAGCAGTTCTTC
TRBJ1-6 . TRBV6-1 . CASSAEGRRSPLHF TGTGCCAGCAGTGCCGAAGGACGGCGGTCACCCCTCCACTTT
TRBJ2-3 . TRBV5-1 . CASSLAASTDTQYF TGCGCCAGCAGCTTGGCGGCTAGCACAGATACGCAGTATTTT
TRBJ1-5 . TRBV7-2 TRBD1 CASTGTGSQPQHF TGTGCCAGCACCGGGACAGGCAGTCAGCCCCAGCATTTT
TRBJ2-1 few TRBV9 . CASSPRLSSSYNEQFF TGTGCCAGCAGCCCCCGATTAAGTAGCTCCTACAATGAGCAGTTCTTC
TRBJ1-6 few TRBV10-3 . CAISSGSHSPLHF TGTGCCATCAGTTCCGGGTCTCATTCACCCCTCCACTTT
TRBJ1-1 . TRBV30 . CAWSVLENTEAFF TGTGCCTGGAGTGTACTAGAGAACACTGAAGCTTTCTTT
TRBJ2-1 . TRBV5-1 . CASSGLHNEQFF TGCGCCAGCAGCGGACTCCACAATGAGCAGTTCTTC
TRBJ1-2 . TRBV6-5 TRBD1 CASSTGGKDLGYTF TGTGCCAGCAGCACAGGGGGCAAGGATCTTGGCTACACCTTC
TRBJ2-2 . TRBV7-3 . CASSIVTGTGELFF TGTGCCAGCAGCATAGTAACTGGGACCGGGGAGCTGTTTTTT
TRBJ1-1 . TRBV29-1 . CSVEDQPGTEAFF TGCAGCGTTGAAGATCAACCGGGCACTGAAGCTTTCTTT
TRBJ1-1 . TRBV6-5 . CATLPPGYTEAFF TGTGCCACCCTCCCGCCGGGCTACACTGAAGCTTTCTTT
TRBJ1-1 . TRBV30 . CAWSVRGIGSEAFF TGTGCCTGGAGTGTACGGGGTATTGGTTCAGAAGCTTTCTTT
TRBJ2-7 few TRBV29-1 . CSVRQGSYEQYF TGCAGCGTGCGTCAGGGATCCTACGAGCAGTACTTC
TRBJ2-1 . TRBV19 TRBD1 CASSIGTASSYNEQFF TGTGCCAGTAGTATTGGGACAGCGAGCTCCTACAATGAGCAGTTCTTC
TRBJ2-1 few TRBV29-1 TRBD1 CSARKGQYYNEQFF TGCAGCGCCAGGAAGGGACAGTACTACAATGAGCAGTTCTTC